The 13 T cell receptor beta chains listed next were all sequenced from one sample in a study of OX40 agonist ivuxolimab in advanced cancers. Repertoires were generated with immunoSEQ multiplex PCR, while TCRdb's copy carries only in-frame clones and drops some. The sample gives about 87,000 clones, 75% to 90% of which show up once; roughly 0.8% is in the top ten. This specimen consisted of CD4+ or CD8+ T cells sorted from blood, obtained in a trial of the OX40 agonist ivuxolimab. The receptors stem from an adult with an advanced solid tumor such as melanoma, head and neck, liver or kidney cancer.

The chain combines TRBV6-6 with TRBJ2-4; D gene uncertain. The V end was cut by 2 bases, the J end by 6 bases, with 14 bases between. This CDR3 has 15 amino acids. Germline V gives CDR1 MNHNY, CDR2 SVGAGI (reference sequence). CDR3 bases: TGTGCCAGCAGTTACGGGTCTCAACCGGGAAACATTCAGTACTTC. Translation gives CASSYGSQPGNIQYF.

The chain is built from TRBV6-6 and TRBJ2-4, with 7 nucleotides matching TRBD2. V dropped 5 bases and J dropped 6; count of bases not matched to a gene: 4. There are 13 residues in the CDR3. Germline assignment: CDR1 MNHNY and CDR2 SVGAGI (reference sequence). CDR3 sequence reads: CASSGEGVNIQYF. The DNA for the CDR3 is TGTGCCAGCAGTGGGGAGGGCGTAAACATTCAGTACTTC.

The chain has TRBV6-6 and TRBJ1-4, with D possibly being TRBD1 (5 bases). The CDR3 loop spans 16 amino acids. Germline CDR1 reads MNHNY; CDR2 reads SVGAGI (reference sequence). V dropped 6 bases and J dropped 6 bases, with 20 bases sitting between them. The DNA for the CDR3 is TGTGCCAGCAGATTTTATACGGGTGGGGGTGATGAAAAACTGTTTTTT. It specifies CASRFYTGGGDEKLFF.

This clone was found a few times. The chain links TRBV19 to TRBJ1-2, with unresolved D. V gave up 5 bases and J gave up 0 bases, with 10 bases separating them. CDR3 length: 14 residues. Germline assignment: CDR1 LNHDA and CDR2 SQIVND (reference sequence). The CDR3 here is CASSRSLTNYGYTF. The CDR3 nucleotides are TGTGCCAGTAGTCGCAGTTTAACTAACTATGGCTACACCTTC. Variable domain in full (rest from reference TRBV19 and TRBJ1-2): DGGITQSPKYLFRKEGQNVTLSCEQNLNHDAMYWYRQDPGQGLRLIYYSQIVNDFQKGDIAEGYSVSREKKESFPLTVTSAQKNPTAFYLCASSRSLTNYGYTFGSGTRLTVV.

The rearrangement links TRBV7-6 to TRBJ2-3, with D perhaps assigned TRBD1 or TRBD2 (6 bases each). Germline V CDR1 and CDR2: SGHVS, FNYEAQ. CDR3 length: 15 amino acids. Trimming took 6 bases from V and 1 from J, leaving 14 bases between them. For the CDR3, the DNA is TGTGCCAGCAGTCCCTTCGGGGGCCGCACAGATACGCAGTATTTT. Protein product: CASSPFGGRTDTQYF.

In its sample, this clone was seen a few times. V usage is TRBV9 and J usage is TRBJ2-6; D is unclear. CDR1 and CDR2 (germline): SGDLS, YYNGEE. The V end lost 3 bases, the J end lost 1 base, and 14 bases lay between the germline ends. CDR3 length: 17 residues. CDR3 protein: CASSARASTSGANVLTF. The CDR3 DNA reads TGTGCCAGCAGCGCCCGGGCCTCCACGTCTGGGGCCAACGTCCTGACTTTC.

J is TRBJ2-5 and V is TRBV12-5; D gene unclear. The CDR3 covers 16 residues. The germline V gene encodes CDR1 LGHNT and CDR2 FRNRAP. V shed 0 bases and J shed 1 base, with 12 bases lying between them. The CDR3 coding sequence is TGTGCTAGTGGTTTGGTACGAAGTAGTGGCCAAGAGACCCAGTACTTC. Its protein product is CASGLVRSSGQETQYF.

The V gene is TRBV2, the J gene TRBJ2-3; 11 nucleotides line up with TRBD2. The trim removed 1 base at V and 5 bases at J, leaving 8 bases unmatched. Germline loops: CDR1 SNHLY, CDR2 FYNNEI. The CDR3 spans 17 residues. In DNA form, the CDR3 reads TGTGCCAGCAGTGAAGGAGTTAGCGGGGGGGCCGTAGATACGCAGTATTTT. It is translated as CASSEGVSGGAVDTQYF. The full variable domain, in which reference TRBV2 and TRBJ2-3 provide the parts outside the CDR3, is EPEVTQTPSHQVTQMGQEVILRCVPISNHLYFYWYRQILGQKVEFLVSFYNNEISEKSEIFDDQFSVERPDGSNFTLKIRSTKLEDSAMYFCASSEGVSGGAVDTQYFGPGTRLTVL.

The chain joins TRBV7-2 to TRBJ2-7, with D possibly TRBD1 on 6 matching bases. Germline loops: CDR1 SGHTA, CDR2 FQGNSA. The CDR3 has 15 residues. V was cut by 1 base and J by 6 bases, with 16 bases left in between. The DNA of the CDR3 is TGTGCCAGCAGCTTAGGTTTGAACAGGGTCTCCGAGCAGTACTTC. This sequence encodes CASSLGLNRVSEQYF.

This clone was counted only a few times. This sequence joins TRBV7-2 and TRBJ1-1; tentative D call: TRBD1 (6 bases). V was cut by 1 base and J by 0 bases, with 12 bases left in between. Germline assignment: CDR1 SGHTA and CDR2 FQGNSA. This CDR3 contains 16 residues. The CDR3 spells CASSLDIRGMNTEAFF. CDR3 DNA sequence: TGTGCCAGCAGCTTAGACATTAGGGGGATGAACACTGAAGCTTTCTTT. Using reference TRBV7-2 and TRBJ1-1 for the parts outside the CDR3, the full variable domain is GAGVSQSPSNKVTEKGKDVELRCDPISGHTALYWYRQSLGQGLEFLIYFQGNSAPDKSGLPSDRFSAERTGGSVSTLTIQRTQQEDSAVYLCASSLDIRGMNTEAFFGQGTRLTVV.

The gene calls are TRBV4-3 and TRBJ1-2; 10 bases are a match to TRBD1. The CDR3 runs 15 residues. V lost 4 bases to trimming and J lost 4 bases; unmatched junction nucleotides: 6. Germline V gene data show CDR1 as LGHNA and CDR2 as YSLEER. CDR3 residues: CASSPPGQGSYGYTF. The CDR3 bases are TGCGCCAGCAGCCCCCCGGGACAGGGGTCCTATGGCTACACCTTC.

V gene TRBV7-2 combines with J gene TRBJ1-2, with 10 bases fitting TRBD1. Germline V gives CDR1 SGHTA, CDR2 FQGNSA. V lost 1 base and J lost 4; bases outside the gene matches: 6. The CDR3 is made up of 16 amino acids. CDR3 coding DNA: TGTGCCAGCAGCTTAGACTTGACAGGGGGCCGCTATGGCTACACCTTC. Translating it yields CASSLDLTGGRYGYTF.

This clone was observed a single time. This rearrangement joins TRBV9 to TRBJ1-2; D perhaps matches TRBD1 (5 bases). There are 13 residues in the CDR3. V lost 0 bases to trimming and J lost 8 bases, with 11 bases between them. Germline V gives CDR1 SGDLS, CDR2 YYNGEE. The CDR3 sequence is CASSVVNGGGYTF. Written as DNA, the CDR3 is TGTGCCAGCAGCGTAGTGAACGGGGGAGGCTACACCTTC.